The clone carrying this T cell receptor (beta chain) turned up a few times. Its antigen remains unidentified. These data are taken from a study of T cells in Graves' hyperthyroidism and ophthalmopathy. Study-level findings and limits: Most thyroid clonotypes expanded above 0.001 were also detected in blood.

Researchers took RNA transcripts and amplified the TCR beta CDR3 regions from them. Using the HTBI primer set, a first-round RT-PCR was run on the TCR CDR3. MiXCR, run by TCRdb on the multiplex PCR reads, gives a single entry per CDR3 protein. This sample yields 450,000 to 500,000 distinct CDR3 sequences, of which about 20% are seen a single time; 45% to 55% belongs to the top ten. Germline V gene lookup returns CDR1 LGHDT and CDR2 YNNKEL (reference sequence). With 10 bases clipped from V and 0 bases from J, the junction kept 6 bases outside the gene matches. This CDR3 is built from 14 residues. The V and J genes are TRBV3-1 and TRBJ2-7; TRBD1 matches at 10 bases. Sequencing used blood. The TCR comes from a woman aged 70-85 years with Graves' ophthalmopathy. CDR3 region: CATRQGANSYEQYF. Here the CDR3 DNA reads TGTGCCACCAGACAGGGGGCGAACTCCTACGAGCAGTACTTC.